This passage covers 21 T cell receptor beta chains from one sample sequenced in a study of blood T cell repertoires in COVID-19. Generated by immunoSEQ multiplex PCR, the TCRdb table keeps only in-frame clones and is missing some. The data show tens of thousands of clones, approximately 80% seen once. The sequenced sample consisted of peripheral blood. All receptors derive from a man aged 50 or older with COVID-19, enrolled during active disease.

The J gene is TRBJ1-2, the V gene TRBV4-3, with D maybe TRBD1 (6 bases). The CDR3 runs 18 residues. The V gene's germline CDR1 is LGHNA and CDR2 YSLEER. V was trimmed by 0 bases and J by 2 bases, leaving 19 bases between them. Here the CDR3 DNA reads TGCGCCAGCAGCCAAGAATTCGGCAGGGGCAGGGCCAACTATGGCTACACCTTC. This translates into CASSQEFGRGRANYGYTF.

This chain's CDR3 is CAISVGTVNTGELFF. In DNA form, the CDR3 reads TGTGCCATCAGTGTGGGGACAGTGAACACCGGGGAGCTGTTTTTT. This chain connects TRBV10-3 to TRBJ2-2, with TRBD1 matching over 7 bases. Germline loops: CDR1 ENHRY, CDR2 SYGVKD. The CDR3 has 15 amino acids. Unmatched junction bases numbered 3, after V lost 4 bases and J lost 1 base.

The chain joins TRBV5-1 to TRBJ2-1, with D possibly TRBD1 on 6 matching bases. Germline V lookup: CDR1 SGHRS, CDR2 YFSETQ. The CDR3 spans 15 residues. Between the trimmed V and J ends, which lost 5 bases and 8 bases, there was a span of 20 bases. The CDR3 region is CASRTQSGAGHEQFF. The CDR3 nucleotides read TGCGCCAGCAGGACGCAGTCAGGGGCCGGCCATGAGCAGTTCTTC.

The chain employs TRBV29-1 and TRBJ2-4; TRBD1 agrees at 8 bases. The junction had 17 bases not matched to a gene; V was cut back by 6 bases and J by 7 bases. This CDR3 contains 16 residues. Per the germline V gene, CDR1 is SQVTM and CDR2 is ANQGSEA. The CDR3 is CSVEFSGQGAWNIQYF. CDR3 nucleotide sequence: TGCAGCGTCGAATTTTCCGGGCAGGGGGCATGGAACATTCAGTACTTC.

The V call is TRBV5-1, the J call TRBJ2-2; 7 bases map to TRBD1. CDR3 size: 15 residues. Trimming at V came to 1 base and at J to 5 bases, leaving 5 bases not matched to a gene. Germline CDR1 and CDR2: SGHRS and YFSETQ. The CDR3 spells CASSLPTGETGELFF. CDR3 nucleotide sequence: TGCGCCAGCAGCTTGCCCACAGGGGAAACCGGGGAGCTGTTTTTT.

This chain links TRBV10-1 with TRBJ2-5; possibly TRBD2 for D (6 bases). CDR1 is WNHNN and CDR2 is SYGVQD in the germline V gene (reference sequence). The V end lost 6 bases, the J end lost 5 bases, and 19 bases lay between the germline ends. The CDR3 runs 15 residues. CDR3 sequence (DNA): TGCGCCAGCAGGGCCGGGAGCCAGTTTCAGGAGACCCAGTACTTC. It specifies CASRAGSQFQETQYF.

The rearrangement links TRBV5-1 to TRBJ2-5; D perhaps matches TRBD2 (6 bases). Germline V gives CDR1 SGHRS, CDR2 YFSETQ. V lost 1 base and J lost 2, with 9 bases in between. There are 14 residues in the CDR3. CDR3 region: CASSLSGGQETQYF. CDR3 sequence (DNA): TGCGCCAGCAGCTTGTCCGGGGGTCAAGAGACCCAGTACTTC.

This clone has just one count. The chain recombines TRBV18 with TRBJ2-3, with 7 bases lining up with TRBD1. V was clipped by 1 base and J by 1 base; unmatched bases: 2. The CDR3 length is 15 residues. Germline lookup yields CDR1 KGHSH and CDR2 LQKENI. This CDR3 reads CASSPLGQGTDTQYF. In nucleotides, the CDR3 is TGTGCCAGCTCACCACTAGGACAGGGCACAGATACGCAGTATTTT.

This clone was detected only once. This chain joins TRBV24-1 and TRBJ1-5, with 9 bases matching TRBD1. Per the germline V gene, CDR1 is KGHDR and CDR2 is SFDVKD. This CDR3 is 15 amino acids long. Trimming at V came to 2 bases and at J to 3 bases, leaving 1 base not matched to a gene. The CDR3 region is CATSDSQGANQPQHF. Here the CDR3 DNA reads TGTGCCACCAGTGATTCACAGGGGGCCAATCAGCCCCAGCATTTT.

The rearrangement joins TRBV5-4 to TRBJ1-3, with D possibly TRBD1 on 5 matching bases. The germline gives CDR1 SGHNT, CDR2 YYREEE (reference sequence). The CDR3 totals 16 residues. Trimming pared 1 base from V and 0 bases from J, leaving 11 bases between. The CDR3: CASSLSGEYSGNTIYF. CDR3 sequence (DNA): TGTGCCAGCAGCTTGTCGGGGGAGTACTCTGGAAACACCATATATTTT. Filled out from reference TRBV5-4 and TRBJ1-3, the complete variable domain reads ETGVTQSPTHLIKTRGQQVTLRCSSQSGHNTVSWYQQALGQGPQFIFQYYREEENGRGNFPPRFSGLQFPNYSSELNVNALELDDSALYLCASSLSGEYSGNTIYFGEGSWLTVV.

This sequence joins TRBV2 and TRBJ1-4, with 9 bases that match TRBD1. The germline V gene has CDR1 SNHLY and CDR2 FYNNEI. Losses at the gene ends were 7 bases for V and 6 bases for J; bases not matched to a gene: 6. The length of the CDR3 is 14 residues. In DNA, the CDR3 is TGTGCCAGCACCCGATGGACAGGGGATGAAAAACTGTTTTTT. It translates to CASTRWTGDEKLFF.

CDR3 protein: CASSSGTVNYGYTF. In nucleotides, the CDR3 is TGTGCCAGCAGTTCCGGGACAGTGAACTATGGCTACACCTTC. This chain uses TRBV6-2 or TRBV6-3 with TRBJ1-2; 7 nucleotides match TRBD1. The CDR3 spans 14 residues. Unmatched junction bases numbered 4, after V lost 4 bases and J lost 2 bases. CDR1 and CDR2 from the germline V gene are MNHEY and SVGEGT.

The chain joins TRBV6-2 or TRBV6-3 to TRBJ1-1; 10 bases align to TRBD1. V trimming: 5 bases; J trimming: 6 bases; junction bases outside the gene matches: 9. Germline V gives CDR1 MNHEY, CDR2 SVGEGT. The CDR3 sequence is 15 residues long. The chain's CDR3 is CASSAKGQGIAEAFF. The CDR3 region has the DNA TGTGCCAGCAGTGCGAAGGGACAGGGGATCGCTGAAGCTTTCTTT.

Points on this clone: Its ends do not fully match the called genes, so a read error is possible. Other DNA sequences in this sample translate to the same CDR3. CDR3 nucleotides: TGTGCTAGCAGTTTAGGGGGGGAGATCTACGAGCAGTACTTC. This encodes CASSLGGEIYEQYF. The chain combines TRBV28 with TRBJ2-7, with a weak D call TRBD2 (7 bases). Per the germline V gene, CDR1 is MDHEN and CDR2 is SYDVKM. This CDR3 has 14 residues.

This rearrangement joins TRBV28 to TRBJ1-2; a weak D match, TRBD1 (5 bases). V was shortened by 4 bases and J by 7 bases, with 19 bases between the two germline ends. The CDR3 is made up of 15 amino acids. Germline V gene lookup returns CDR1 MDHEN and CDR2 SYDVKM. CDR3 sequence reads: CASSSPAGGEAGYTF. DNA of the CDR3: TGTGCCAGCAGTTCACCCGCGGGGGGGGAAGCTGGCTACACCTTC.

V gene TRBV6-2 or TRBV6-3 combines with J gene TRBJ2-7; D is ambiguous. This CDR3 has 12 amino acids. V was cut by 5 bases and J by 4 bases, with 9 bases left in between. Germline V gene data show CDR1 as MNHEY and CDR2 as SVGEGT. This chain's CDR3 is CASSNQAYEQYF. In DNA, the CDR3 is TGTGCCAGCAGTAACCAAGCTTACGAGCAGTACTTC.

The J gene is TRBJ2-1, the V gene TRBV18; 7 bases align to TRBD2. There are 14 residues in the CDR3. The ends lost 4 bases at V and 4 bases at J; junction bases unmatched: 4. The germline CDR1 and CDR2 sequences are KGHSH and LQKENI. DNA of the CDR3: TGTGCCAGCTCACGGGCGGGGGAGTACAATGAGCAGTTCTTC. Its translation: CASSRAGEYNEQFF.

This chain connects TRBV9 to TRBJ1-2; 7 nucleotides align to TRBD1. Looked up from germline, CDR1 is SGDLS and CDR2 is YYNGEE. The CDR3 spans 20 residues. Trimming cost V 0 bases and J 0 bases; bases outside gene matches: 17. CDR3 sequence reads: CASSVDFQGQPKRTNYGYTF. The CDR3, as DNA: TGTGCCAGCAGCGTAGATTTCCAGGGACAGCCAAAAAGAACTAACTATGGCTACACCTTC. The full variable domain, completed using reference TRBV9 and TRBJ1-2, is DSGVTQTPKHLITATGQRVTLRCSPRSGDLSVYWYQQSLDQGLQFLIQYYNGEERAKGNILERFSAQQFPDLHSELNLSSLELGDSALYFCASSVDFQGQPKRTNYGYTFGSGTRLTVV.

This clone was observed once. The conserved phenylalanine or tryptophan normally closing the CDR3 is absent here, so this likely arose from a read error. It is unclear where the CDR3 begins or ends on the DNA, so no DNA is shown, and the CDR3 is as TCRdb lists it. The J gene is TRBJ1-2, the V gene TRBV4-3. The V gene's germline CDR1 is LGHNA and CDR2 YSLEER. The CDR3 has 14 residues if both end residues are counted. CDR3 in amino acids: CASSQDARASLLRY.

The chain couples TRBV10-2 to TRBJ2-5; tentative D call: TRBD1 (8 bases). Between the trimmed V and J ends, which lost 7 bases and 5 bases, there was a span of 14 bases. CDR1 WSHSY and CDR2 SAAADI come from the germline V gene. The CDR3 runs to 13 residues. The DNA of the CDR3 is TGCGCCAGCAATACAGGGGGGGGCGAGACCCAGTACTTC. Amino acids: CASNTGGGETQYF.

Only one count was recorded for this clone. The rearrangement links TRBV18 to TRBJ1-2; TRBD1 matches at 7 bases. Germline V gene lookup returns CDR1 KGHSH and CDR2 LQKENI. Germline trimming cut 3 bases from V and 8 bases from J; bases unmatched to any gene: 15. This CDR3 contains 16 residues. The CDR3 DNA follows: TGTGCCAGCTCACCGGGGACAGCGACCTCGAGTAGGGGCTACACCTTC. It yields the protein CASSPGTATSSRGYTF.